The rows below give T cell receptor beta chains drawn from one sample of a study of early T cells in non-severe SARS-CoV-2 infection. Each CDR3 protein is one row after TCRdb ran MiXCR on the 5' RACE reads. Seen here are about 55,000 distinct CDR3 sequences, just under 15% observed once, and the top ten hold about a tenth. Sequencing used whole blood, obtained at baseline. The receptors shown here come from an adult who was a healthcare worker with PCR-confirmed SARS-CoV-2 infection or an uninfected control (not recorded which). The CDR3 runs from the conserved cysteine through the conserved F or W. D genes are given only for firm matches. The size of a clone is reported for some rows only, either as once, few or many, or as a class for expanded clones.

CDR3nt: TGTGCCAGCAGCTCGGACTTCACAGATACGCAGTATTTT
CDR3aa: CASSSDFTDTQYF
v_gene: TRBV9
abundance: -
j_gene: TRBJ2-3
d_gene: -

CDR3nt: TGTGCCAGCAGCGAATCTTTACTGTCCTCCCCCTACAATGAGCAGTTCTTC
CDR3aa: CASSESLLSSPYNEQFF
v_gene: TRBV2
abundance: -
j_gene: TRBJ2-1
d_gene: -

CDR3nt: TGTGCCAGCAGCTTAGGAGGGGGGGCTAGCGGGCCCCCTAGCACAGATACGCAGTATTTT
CDR3aa: CASSLGGGASGPPSTDTQYF
v_gene: TRBV11-3
abundance: -
j_gene: TRBJ2-3
d_gene: TRBD2

CDR3nt: TGTGCCAGCAGTTTAAACGGGGGGGCGAATAATGAGCAGTTCTTC
CDR3aa: CASSLNGGANNEQFF
v_gene: TRBV27
abundance: few
j_gene: TRBJ2-1
d_gene: TRBD2

CDR3nt: TGCGCCAGCAGCTATGGCCCTAGGAACACAGATACGCAGTATTTT
CDR3aa: CASSYGPRNTDTQYF
v_gene: TRBV5-1
abundance: -
j_gene: TRBJ2-3
d_gene: -

CDR3nt: TGTGCCACCAGTGATGCCCGGGGGCCCACAGATACGCAGTATTTT
CDR3aa: CATSDARGPTDTQYF
v_gene: TRBV24-1
abundance: -
j_gene: TRBJ2-3
d_gene: -

CDR3nt: TGCGCCAGCAGCTTCTCGGCCGGGGGCGGTGAGACCCAGTACTTC
CDR3aa: CASSFSAGGGETQYF
v_gene: TRBV5-1
abundance: few
j_gene: TRBJ2-5
d_gene: -

CDR3nt: TGTGCCGGGTTGAGCACAGATACGCAGTATTTT
CDR3aa: CAGLSTDTQYF
v_gene: TRBV30
abundance: many
j_gene: TRBJ2-3
d_gene: -

CDR3nt: TGCAGTGCTAGAGGGGATCGGCTCAGCAGAGGGGAGACCCAGTACTTC
CDR3aa: CSARGDRLSRGETQYF
v_gene: TRBV20-1
abundance: many
j_gene: TRBJ2-5
d_gene: -

CDR3nt: TGCGCCAGCAGCTTGGAGGGACATGTCAATCAGCCCCAGCATTTT
CDR3aa: CASSLEGHVNQPQHF
v_gene: TRBV5-1
abundance: few
j_gene: TRBJ1-5
d_gene: -

CDR3nt: TGCGCCAGCAGCCTGACCTGGGGGGGCAATCAGCCCCAGCATTTT
CDR3aa: CASSLTWGGNQPQHF
v_gene: TRBV5-1
abundance: many
j_gene: TRBJ1-5
d_gene: -

CDR3nt: TGCAGTGCTAGAGCCGGGGACTATCCCGGGGAGCTGTTTTTT
CDR3aa: CSARAGDYPGELFF
v_gene: TRBV20-1
abundance: -
j_gene: TRBJ2-2
d_gene: TRBD2

CDR3nt: TGTGCCAGCAGCTTAATGCCAGGGTACAATGAGCAGTTCTTC
CDR3aa: CASSLMPGYNEQFF
v_gene: TRBV7-2
abundance: few
j_gene: TRBJ2-1
d_gene: -

CDR3nt: TGTGCCAGCAGCTCAGACAGCGTACACTACGAGCAGTACTTC
CDR3aa: CASSSDSVHYEQYF
v_gene: TRBV11-1
abundance: few
j_gene: TRBJ2-7
d_gene: -

CDR3nt: TGTGCCATCAGGGCGACAGGGGTAGGGGATGAGCAGTTCTTC
CDR3aa: CAIRATGVGDEQFF
v_gene: TRBV10-3
abundance: few
j_gene: TRBJ2-1
d_gene: TRBD1

CDR3nt: TGTGCCAGCAGTTATAAGGCAGGGGTCGGCACTGAAGCTTTCTTT
CDR3aa: CASSYKAGVGTEAFF
v_gene: TRBV6-5
abundance: once
j_gene: TRBJ1-1
d_gene: -

CDR3nt: TGTGCCAGCTCACGGGGCGCTGGGGCCAACGTCCTGACTTTC
CDR3aa: CASSRGAGANVLTF
v_gene: TRBV18
abundance: -
j_gene: TRBJ2-6
d_gene: -

CDR3nt: TGTGCCAGCAGTTCTGATACAGGGGTATTTAGGACTGAAGCTTTCTTT
CDR3aa: CASSSDTGVFRTEAFF
v_gene: TRBV7-8
abundance: few
j_gene: TRBJ1-1
d_gene: TRBD1

CDR3nt: TGTGCCAGCAGTTCACCTCTCCGGGAGGGCCGGTCGGAAGAGCAGTACTTC
CDR3aa: CASSSPLREGRSEEQYF
v_gene: TRBV28
abundance: few
j_gene: TRBJ2-7
d_gene: TRBD2

CDR3nt: TGTGCCAGCAGTGATAGGGGGGCCAGCTCCTACAATGAGCAGTTCTTC
CDR3aa: CASSDRGASSYNEQFF
v_gene: TRBV2
abundance: -
j_gene: TRBJ2-1
d_gene: -

CDR3nt: TGTGCCATCAGTGGAGGAGGGCCAAGCACAGATACGCAGTATTTT
CDR3aa: CAISGGGPSTDTQYF
v_gene: TRBV10-3
abundance: -
j_gene: TRBJ2-3
d_gene: -

CDR3nt: TGTGCCAGCAGCTTAAAGTTCATTCAGTACTTC
CDR3aa: CASSLKFIQYF
v_gene: TRBV7-9
abundance: few
j_gene: TRBJ2-4
d_gene: -

CDR3nt: TGCAGTGCAAATAGGGGGAACACCATATATTTT
CDR3aa: CSANRGNTIYF
v_gene: TRBV20-1
abundance: -
j_gene: TRBJ1-3
d_gene: -

CDR3nt: TGTGCCGCCGCCTCGCGGGAACTAGCTTCAGAGACCCAGTACTTC
CDR3aa: CAAASRELASETQYF
v_gene: TRBV3-1
abundance: few
j_gene: TRBJ2-5
d_gene: -

CDR3nt: TGCAGTGCTAGTGGGCAGACTTACGAGCAGTACTTC
CDR3aa: CSASGQTYEQYF
v_gene: TRBV20-1
abundance: many
j_gene: TRBJ2-7
d_gene: -

CDR3nt: TGTGCCAGCAGCTTAATCACAGTCTCTGGGGCCAACGTCCTGACTTTC
CDR3aa: CASSLITVSGANVLTF
v_gene: TRBV11-2
abundance: few
j_gene: TRBJ2-6
d_gene: -

CDR3nt: TGTGCCAGCAGCCACGGACAGTCAACTAATGAAAAACTGTTTTTT
CDR3aa: CASSHGQSTNEKLFF
v_gene: TRBV5-4
abundance: few
j_gene: TRBJ1-4
d_gene: -

CDR3nt: TGTGCCAGCAGCTTAGCAGGGGGAGGAGGCGAGCAGTACTTC
CDR3aa: CASSLAGGGGEQYF
v_gene: TRBV7-9
abundance: many
j_gene: TRBJ2-7
d_gene: -

CDR3nt: TGCAGTGCTGTCCCTAGGGTCCGCACAGATACGCAGTATTTT
CDR3aa: CSAVPRVRTDTQYF
v_gene: TRBV20-1
abundance: many
j_gene: TRBJ2-3
d_gene: -

CDR3nt: TGTGCCAGCAGCCTGAAGACAGGGGGGCACTTTGGCTACACCTTC
CDR3aa: CASSLKTGGHFGYTF
v_gene: TRBV3-1
abundance: few
j_gene: TRBJ1-2
d_gene: TRBD1

CDR3nt: TGTGCCACCAGCTTCCACTACGGAGACAACGAGCAGTACTTC
CDR3aa: CATSFHYGDNEQYF
v_gene: TRBV15
abundance: few
j_gene: TRBJ2-7
d_gene: -

CDR3nt: TGCAGCTCAACGACTAGCGGGAGCACAGATACGCAGTATTTT
CDR3aa: CSSTTSGSTDTQYF
v_gene: TRBV29-1
abundance: many
j_gene: TRBJ2-3
d_gene: TRBD2

CDR3nt: TGTGCCAGCAGCTTGGGGACTAGCACAAATACGCAGTATTTT
CDR3aa: CASSLGTSTNTQYF
v_gene: TRBV7-6
abundance: few
j_gene: TRBJ2-3
d_gene: TRBD2

CDR3nt: TGTGCCTCGGGAAGGGGCCCTAGCACAGATACGCAGTATTTT
CDR3aa: CASGRGPSTDTQYF
v_gene: TRBV6-1
abundance: few
j_gene: TRBJ2-3
d_gene: -

CDR3nt: TGTGCCTGGAGTGTAACGGGGGACACTGAAGCTTTCTTT
CDR3aa: CAWSVTGDTEAFF
v_gene: TRBV30
abundance: few
j_gene: TRBJ1-1
d_gene: -

CDR3nt: TGTGCCAGCAGTGAAACCGGCGCCGGGGAGCTGTTTTTT
CDR3aa: CASSETGAGELFF
v_gene: TRBV12-3/TRBV12-4
abundance: few
j_gene: TRBJ2-2
d_gene: -

CDR3nt: TGTGCCATCAGTGATTTGGGGTACCCTAGCACAGATACGCAGTATTTT
CDR3aa: CAISDLGYPSTDTQYF
v_gene: TRBV10-3
abundance: many
j_gene: TRBJ2-3
d_gene: -

CDR3nt: TGCAGCGTTGGGGGACAGCGTTATGGCTACACCTTC
CDR3aa: CSVGGQRYGYTF
v_gene: TRBV29-1
abundance: few
j_gene: TRBJ1-2
d_gene: TRBD1

CDR3nt: TGTGCCTGGAGTGAGAGTCGGGACGAGCAGTACTTC
CDR3aa: CAWSESRDEQYF
v_gene: TRBV30
abundance: -
j_gene: TRBJ2-7
d_gene: -

CDR3nt: TGTGCCAGCAGCTTAATCGGGGGCGGTAGTAAAGAGACCCAGTACTTC
CDR3aa: CASSLIGGGSKETQYF
v_gene: TRBV7-3
abundance: few
j_gene: TRBJ2-5
d_gene: -

CDR3nt: TGTGCCAGCAGCTTGGACAGGGGCGCAGGAGGCTACACCTTC
CDR3aa: CASSLDRGAGGYTF
v_gene: TRBV5-8
abundance: medium-sized
j_gene: TRBJ1-2
d_gene: TRBD1

CDR3nt: TGTGCTAGTGCCTGGGGACAGGACCGAGGAAATTCACCCCTCCACTTT
CDR3aa: CASAWGQDRGNSPLHF
v_gene: TRBV12-5
abundance: many
j_gene: TRBJ1-6
d_gene: TRBD1

CDR3nt: TGTGCCAGCAGTTCTTTACCAAAGGGCTTCAACCTCCACTTT
CDR3aa: CASSSLPKGFNLHF
v_gene: TRBV28
abundance: few
j_gene: TRBJ1-6
d_gene: -

CDR3nt: TGTGCCAGCAGCGCAGGGTCTGGGGTTAGCACAGATACGCAGTATTTT
CDR3aa: CASSAGSGVSTDTQYF
v_gene: TRBV7-3
abundance: few
j_gene: TRBJ2-3
d_gene: -

CDR3nt: TGTGCCAGCAACCTCGGGGGGCTAGCGGGAGCTGAGCAGTTCTTC
CDR3aa: CASNLGGLAGAEQFF
v_gene: TRBV11-2
abundance: few
j_gene: TRBJ2-1
d_gene: TRBD2

CDR3nt: TGCGCCAGCAGCCCGGCAGTAGCTGTTGAGCAGTTCTTC
CDR3aa: CASSPAVAVEQFF
v_gene: TRBV5-1
abundance: -
j_gene: TRBJ2-1
d_gene: -

CDR3nt: TGCAGTGCTAGATCCCCAGGGGCCTATGAAGCTTTCTTT
CDR3aa: CSARSPGAYEAFF
v_gene: TRBV20-1
abundance: few
j_gene: TRBJ1-1
d_gene: -

CDR3nt: TGTGCCAGCAGCTTAGAAACTGACACCTACGAGCAGTACTTC
CDR3aa: CASSLETDTYEQYF
v_gene: TRBV13
abundance: few
j_gene: TRBJ2-7
d_gene: -

CDR3nt: TGTGCCAGCAGCCCTAGACACCAAGGGGAAGCCTTCTTT
CDR3aa: CASSPRHQGEAFF
v_gene: TRBV5-4
abundance: -
j_gene: TRBJ1-1
d_gene: -

CDR3nt: TGTGCCAGTAGTATTTGGGGTAGCAATCAGCCCCAGCATTTT
CDR3aa: CASSIWGSNQPQHF
v_gene: TRBV19
abundance: few
j_gene: TRBJ1-5
d_gene: -

CDR3nt: TGTGCCAGTATTGGGGGATACAATGAGCAGTTCTTC
CDR3aa: CASIGGYNEQFF
v_gene: TRBV19
abundance: few
j_gene: TRBJ2-1
d_gene: -

CDR3nt: TGTGCCAGCAGTTTATGTCTCCCCGACACATGGGACATTCAGTACTTC
CDR3aa: CASSLCLPDTWDIQYF
v_gene: TRBV27
abundance: -
j_gene: TRBJ2-4
d_gene: -

CDR3nt: TGTGCCAGCAGCCCGTACCGGGAGATCAATCAGCCCCAGCATTTT
CDR3aa: CASSPYREINQPQHF
v_gene: TRBV4-2
abundance: few
j_gene: TRBJ1-5
d_gene: -

CDR3nt: TGCGCCAGCAGCCAGGGACTAGCGGGGGGCGGATCCAATGAGCAGTTCTTC
CDR3aa: CASSQGLAGGGSNEQFF
v_gene: TRBV4-1
abundance: few
j_gene: TRBJ2-1
d_gene: TRBD2

CDR3nt: TGTGCCAGCAGCCCAACTAGAACGAACACCGGGGAGCTGTTTTTT
CDR3aa: CASSPTRTNTGELFF
v_gene: TRBV7-3
abundance: -
j_gene: TRBJ2-2
d_gene: -